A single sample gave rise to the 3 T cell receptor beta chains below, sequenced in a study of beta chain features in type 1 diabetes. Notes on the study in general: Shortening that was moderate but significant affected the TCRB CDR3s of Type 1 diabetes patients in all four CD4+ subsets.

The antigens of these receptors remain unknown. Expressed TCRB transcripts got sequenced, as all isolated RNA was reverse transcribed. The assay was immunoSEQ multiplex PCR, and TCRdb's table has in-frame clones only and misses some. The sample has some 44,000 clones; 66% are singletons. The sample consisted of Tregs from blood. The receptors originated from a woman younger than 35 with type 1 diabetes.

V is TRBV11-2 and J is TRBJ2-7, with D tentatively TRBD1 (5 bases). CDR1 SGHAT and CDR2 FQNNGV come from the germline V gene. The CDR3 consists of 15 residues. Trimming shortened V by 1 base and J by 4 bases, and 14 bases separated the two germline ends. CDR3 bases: TGTGCCAGCAGCTTAGGTCCAGGGAAGGGATACGAGCAGTACTTC. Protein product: CASSLGPGKGYEQYF. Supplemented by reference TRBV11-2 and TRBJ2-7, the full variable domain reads EAGVAQSPRYKIIEKRQSVAFWCNPISGHATLYWYQQILGQGPKLLIQFQNNGVVDDSQLPKDRFSAERLKGVDSTLKIQPAKLEDSAVYLCASSLGPGKGYEQYFGPGTRLTVT.

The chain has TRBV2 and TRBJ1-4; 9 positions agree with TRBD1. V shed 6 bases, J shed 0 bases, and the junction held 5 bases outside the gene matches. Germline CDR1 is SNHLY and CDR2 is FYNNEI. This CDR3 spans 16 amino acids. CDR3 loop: CASSRGDRATNEKLFF. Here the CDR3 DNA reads TGTGCCAGCAGCCGCGGGGACAGGGCAACTAATGAAAAACTGTTTTTT.

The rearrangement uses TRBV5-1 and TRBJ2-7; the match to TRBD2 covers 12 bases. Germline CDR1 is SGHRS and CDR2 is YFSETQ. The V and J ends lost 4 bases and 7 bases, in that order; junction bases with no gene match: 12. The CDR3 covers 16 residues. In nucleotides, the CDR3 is TGCGCCAGCAGCCTACCGGGACTAGCGGGCACGGGAGAGCAGTACTTC. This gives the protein CASSLPGLAGTGEQYF.